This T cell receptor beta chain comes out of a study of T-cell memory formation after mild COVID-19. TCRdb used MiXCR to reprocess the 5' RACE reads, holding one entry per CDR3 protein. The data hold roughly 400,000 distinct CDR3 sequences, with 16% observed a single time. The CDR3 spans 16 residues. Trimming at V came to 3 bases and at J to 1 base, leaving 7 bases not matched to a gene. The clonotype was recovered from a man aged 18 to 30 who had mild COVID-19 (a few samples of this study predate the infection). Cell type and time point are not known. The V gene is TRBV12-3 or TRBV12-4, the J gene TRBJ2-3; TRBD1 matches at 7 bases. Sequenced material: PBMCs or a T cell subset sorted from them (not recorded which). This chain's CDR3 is CASSFGSGTGTDTQYF. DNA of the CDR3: TGTGCCAGCAGTTTCGGTTCCGGGACAGGCACAGATACGCAGTATTTT.